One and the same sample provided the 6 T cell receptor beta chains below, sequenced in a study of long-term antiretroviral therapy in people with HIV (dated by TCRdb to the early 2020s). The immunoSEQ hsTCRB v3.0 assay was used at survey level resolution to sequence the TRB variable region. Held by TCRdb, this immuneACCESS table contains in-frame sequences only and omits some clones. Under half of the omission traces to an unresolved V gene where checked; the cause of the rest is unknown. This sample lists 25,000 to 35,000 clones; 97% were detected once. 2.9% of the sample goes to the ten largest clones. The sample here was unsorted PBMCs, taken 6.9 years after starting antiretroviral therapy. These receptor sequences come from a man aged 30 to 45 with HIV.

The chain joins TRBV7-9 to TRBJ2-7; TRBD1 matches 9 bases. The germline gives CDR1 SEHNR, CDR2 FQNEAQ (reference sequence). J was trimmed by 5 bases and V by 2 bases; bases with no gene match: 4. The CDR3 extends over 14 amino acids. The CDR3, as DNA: TGTGCCAGCAGCTTATACAGGGGGCGCGACGAGCAGTACTTC. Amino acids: CASSLYRGRDEQYF.

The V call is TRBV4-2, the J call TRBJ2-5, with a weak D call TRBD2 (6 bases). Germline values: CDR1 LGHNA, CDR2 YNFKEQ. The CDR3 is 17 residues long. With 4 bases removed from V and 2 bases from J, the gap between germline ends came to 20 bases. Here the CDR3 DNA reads TGTGCCAGCAGCCTAAAGGACTCCCCGGGGGAGCAAGAGACCCAGTACTTC. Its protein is CASSLKDSPGEQETQYF.

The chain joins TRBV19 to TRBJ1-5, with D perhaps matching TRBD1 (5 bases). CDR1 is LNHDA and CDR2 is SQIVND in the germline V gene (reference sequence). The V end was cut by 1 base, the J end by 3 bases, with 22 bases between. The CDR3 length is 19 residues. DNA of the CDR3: TGTGCCAGTAGTATAGTTAGGGGCCGGGACGGGAGGATCAATCAGCCCCAGCATTTT. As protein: CASSIVRGRDGRINQPQHF.

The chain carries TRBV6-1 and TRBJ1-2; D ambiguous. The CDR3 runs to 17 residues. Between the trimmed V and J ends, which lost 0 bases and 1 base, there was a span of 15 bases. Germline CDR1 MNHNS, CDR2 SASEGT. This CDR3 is CASSEAQSVIHNYGYTF. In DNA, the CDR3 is TGTGCCAGCAGTGAAGCGCAATCTGTTATCCATAACTATGGCTACACCTTC.

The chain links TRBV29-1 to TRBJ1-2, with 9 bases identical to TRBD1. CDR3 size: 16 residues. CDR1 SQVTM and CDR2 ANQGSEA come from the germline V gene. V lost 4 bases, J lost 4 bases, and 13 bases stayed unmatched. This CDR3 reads CSVGPGQGSGRYGYTF. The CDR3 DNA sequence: TGCAGCGTTGGTCCGGGACAGGGAAGTGGACGCTATGGCTACACCTTC.

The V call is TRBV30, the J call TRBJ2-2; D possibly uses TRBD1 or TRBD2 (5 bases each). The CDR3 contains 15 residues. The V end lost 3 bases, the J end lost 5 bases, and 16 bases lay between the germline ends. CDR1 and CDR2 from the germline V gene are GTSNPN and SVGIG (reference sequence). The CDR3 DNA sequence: TGTGCCTGGAGCCCAGGGAGCCGAGGGACCGGGGAGCTGTTTTTT. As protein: CAWSPGSRGTGELFF.